The 17 T cell receptor beta chains given below trace back to one sample, sequenced in a study of regulatory T cells in long-lasting Graves disease. Time point specified: newly diagnosed GD, antithyroid drugs for less than 3 months. The TCR library was prepared using RNA isolated from PBMCs. Libraries of TCR beta came from iRepertoire HTBI primers plus Arm-PCR of CDR3 regions. TCRdb recomputed calls from the multiplex PCR reads with MiXCR, one row per CDR3 protein. There are hundreds of thousands of distinct CDR3 sequences in the sample; roughly 15% occur only once, and approximately 25% lies in the top ten. The same sample was also used in a study of T cells in Graves' hyperthyroidism and ophthalmopathy.

The material was peripheral blood mononuclear cells (PBMCs), obtained at new diagnosis, from a patient treated with antithyroid drugs. All receptors derive from a woman aged 35-60 years with Graves disease.

CDR3 sequence: CASQERGFNEKLFF. The CDR3 DNA reads TGTGCCAGCCAAGAAAGGGGGTTTAATGAAAAACTGTTTTTT. V usage is TRBV2 and J usage is TRBJ1-4, with D tentatively TRBD1 (6 bases). Germline CDR1 is SNHLY and CDR2 is FYNNEI. This CDR3 comprises 14 residues. V lost 8 bases to trimming and J lost 4 bases, with 14 bases between them.

In this sample, this clonotype turned up a few times. The rearrangement uses TRBV6-1 and TRBJ1-2, with D possibly matching TRBD1 (5 bases). The CDR3 has 15 amino acids. Germline CDR1 reads MNHNS; CDR2 reads SASEGT. Trimming shortened V by 5 bases and J by 5 bases, and 18 bases separated the two germline ends. In nucleotides, the CDR3 is TGTGCCAGCAGTCAAAGGGACTCTCAAGCGTATGGCTACACCTTC. It yields the protein CASSQRDSQAYGYTF.

This clonotype was counted at least ten times. The CDR3 is CASRGLADTGELFF. DNA of the CDR3: TGTGCCAGCCGGGGACTAGCGGACACCGGGGAGCTGTTTTTT. The chain recombines TRBV2 with TRBJ2-2; 11 nucleotides line up with TRBD2. The germline gives CDR1 SNHLY, CDR2 FYNNEI. Trimming cost V 8 bases and J 3 bases; bases outside gene matches: 2. The CDR3 has 14 amino acids.

At least ten counts were recorded for this clonotype. The chain has TRBV3-1 and TRBJ2-3; D is unclear. CDR1 is LGHDT, CDR2 YNNKEL, per germline (reference sequence). This CDR3 has 13 amino acids. Trimming cost V 1 base and J 6 bases, with 8 bases left between them. In DNA form, the CDR3 reads TGTGCCAGCAGCCAAGGAATCAGGGATACGCAGTATTTT. This translates into CASSQGIRDTQYF.

The sample holds many counts of this clonotype. The chain joins TRBV30 to TRBJ2-3; 11 bases map to TRBD1. CDR3 length equals 14 residues. Germline CDR1 GTSNPN, CDR2 SVGIG (reference sequence). V dropped 5 bases and J dropped 1; count of bases not matched to a gene: 2. The CDR3: CAWGTGGGTDTQYF. The DNA for the CDR3 is TGTGCCTGGGGGACAGGGGGAGGCACAGATACGCAGTATTTT.

This clonotype has more than one count but fewer than ten. The chain recombines TRBV20-1 with TRBJ1-5; D is possibly TRBD1 (5 bases). The CDR3 has 12 residues. Germline V lookup: CDR1 DFQATT, CDR2 SNEGSKA (reference sequence). The V and J ends lost 5 bases and 4 bases respectively, with 9 bases between them. CDR3 protein: CSAGDGNQPQHF. The DNA for the CDR3 is TGCAGTGCTGGGGACGGGAATCAGCCCCAGCATTTT.

This clonotype was detected ten times or more. CDR3 sequence reads: CASSARAGTYNEQFF. CDR3 in DNA: TGTGCCAGCAGTGCCCGCGCGGGGACATACAATGAGCAGTTCTTC. The V call is TRBV2, the J call TRBJ2-1; TRBD1 or TRBD2 may be the D gene (6 bases each). CDR3 size: 15 residues. Looked up from germline, CDR1 is SNHLY and CDR2 is FYNNEI. With 4 bases removed from V and 4 bases from J, the gap between germline ends came to 14 bases.

V usage is TRBV25-1 and J usage is TRBJ1-1; 8 positions agree with TRBD1. The CDR3 totals 13 residues. In germline, CDR1 is MGHDK, CDR2 SYGVNS. Germline trimming cut 3 bases from V and 10 bases from J; bases unmatched to any gene: 7. CDR3 bases: TGTGCCAGCAGTGAGTATACCGGGACAGGAGCTTTCTTT. Translating gives CASSEYTGTGAFF.

This clonotype was seen many times. The chain combines TRBV6-1 with TRBJ1-2; TRBD1 matches 11 bases. J lost 1 base, V lost 5 bases, and 12 bases had no gene match. There are 18 residues in the CDR3. Germline V gives CDR1 MNHNS, CDR2 SASEGT. In DNA form, the CDR3 reads TGTGCCAGCAGTCCAAAGGGACAGGGGGACGGATTTAACTATGGCTACACCTTC. Protein: CASSPKGQGDGFNYGYTF.

The table lists this clonotype with a few counts. A much larger clone sits a single nucleotide away, making a read error possible. The chain joins TRBV12-3 or TRBV12-4 to TRBJ1-5; 7 nucleotides line up with TRBD1. The J segment lost 4 bases and the V segment lost 5 bases, leaving 2 bases of the junction unmatched. The CDR3 consists of 13 residues. CDR3 bases: TGTGCCAGCAGTAACAGGGGTAATCAGCCCCAGCATTTT. Amino acids: CASSNRGNQPQHF.

This clonotype was seen many times. V gene TRBV20-1 combines with J gene TRBJ2-1, with 7 nucleotides matching TRBD1. Trimming at V came to 6 bases and at J to 7 bases, leaving 6 bases not matched to a gene. Germline CDR1 DFQATT, CDR2 SNEGSKA (reference sequence). The CDR3 runs to 12 residues. CDR3 region: CSAFGTVNEQFF. The CDR3, as DNA: TGCAGTGCCTTTGGGACAGTTAATGAGCAGTTCTTC.

Comments on this clonotype: This sequence may be a read error, since a much larger clone differs from it by one base. The chain uses TRBV20-1 and TRBJ2-1; D is unclear. This CDR3 contains 12 residues. Germline CDR1 and CDR2: DFQATT and SNEGSKA (reference sequence). CDR3 in amino acids: CSAAGPRNELFF. CDR3 DNA sequence: TGCAGTGCCGCCGGGCCAAGGAATGAGCTGTTCTTC.

J is TRBJ1-5 and V is TRBV6-1, with D maybe TRBD1 (5 bases). The CDR3 is made up of 14 amino acids. Germline values: CDR1 MNHNS, CDR2 SASEGT. Trimming left V 8 bases short and J 0 bases short, with 11 bases between. CDR3 protein: CASGQENSNQPQHF. CDR3 DNA sequence: TGTGCCAGCGGACAAGAAAATAGCAATCAGCCCCAGCATTTT.

The chain carries TRBV28 and TRBJ1-5, with D maybe TRBD1 (6 bases). The V gene lost 8 bases and the J gene lost 4 bases, with 15 bases spanning the gap. The CDR3 consists of 14 residues. The germline V gene encodes CDR1 MDHEN and CDR2 SYDVKM. The DNA for the CDR3 is TGTGCCAGCTACAGGGCAAGAAATAATCAGCCCCAGCATTTT. Translated: CASYRARNNQPQHF.

The chain combines TRBV6-1 with TRBJ2-2; 8 nucleotides align to TRBD2. From germline, CDR1 is MNHNS and CDR2 SASEGT. The CDR3 consists of 14 residues. Trimming removed 7 bases from V and 7 bases from J; junction bases left unmatched: 8. The CDR3 nucleotides read TGTGCCAGCACCAGTAGCGGGGCGGGCGGGGAGCTGTTTTTT. Amino acids: CASTSSGAGGELFF.

The chain is built from TRBV7-9 and TRBJ1-1; no reliable D call. V gave up 8 bases and J gave up 3 bases, with 16 bases separating them. Germline CDR1 reads SEHNR; CDR2 reads FQNEAQ (reference sequence). The CDR3 contains 14 residues. CDR3 loop: CASRLRNRDTEAFF. The CDR3 DNA reads TGTGCCAGCCGTCTCCGGAACAGAGACACTGAAGCTTTCTTT. Full variable domain (outside the CDR3, taken from reference TRBV7-9 and TRBJ1-1): DTGVSQNPRHKITKRGQNVTFRCDPISEHNRLYWYRQTLGQGPEFLTYFQNEAQLEKSRLLSDRFSAERPKGSFSTLEIQRTEQGDSAMYLCASRLRNRDTEAFFGQGTRLTVV.

This clonotype showed up just a few times. The chain carries TRBV19 and TRBJ1-2; no reliable D call. V shed 1 base and J shed 5 bases, with 8 bases lying between them. CDR1 is LNHDA, CDR2 SQIVND, per germline (reference sequence). This CDR3 region has 13 residues. The CDR3 spells CASSIGGGYGYTF. In nucleotides, the CDR3 is TGTGCCAGTAGTATAGGCGGCGGTTATGGCTACACCTTC.